What follows are 31 T cell receptor beta chains derived from one specimen sequenced in a study of cytotoxic CD8 clonotypes in ibrutinib-treated CLL. Produced via immunoSEQ multiplex PCR; TCRdb's table is partial and in-frame only. This table holds about 150,000 clones, about 79% found once. Sequences were derived from PBMCs, sampled after 12 months of ibrutinib treatment. These receptors all stem from a human donor with chronic lymphocytic leukemia.

The rearrangement uses TRBV20-1 and TRBJ1-1; a weak D match, TRBD1 (5 bases). Trimming removed 6 bases at V and 9 bases at J, with 14 bases between. This CDR3 has 11 residues. The germline V gene has CDR1 DFQATT and CDR2 SNEGSKA (reference sequence). The CDR3 loop is CSAKGPYKAFF. In DNA, the CDR3 is TGCAGTGCAAAGGGACCATACAAAGCTTTCTTT.

The J gene is TRBJ2-1, the V gene TRBV7-9; D remains unclear. The V end was cut by 3 bases, the J end by 2 bases, with 14 bases between. The CDR3 runs 16 residues. CDR1 is SEHNR and CDR2 is FQNEAQ in the germline V gene (reference sequence). CDR3: CASSFALLPPYNEQFF. The CDR3 DNA is TGTGCCAGCAGCTTCGCCCTACTACCTCCCTACAATGAGCAGTTCTTC.

The rearrangement uses TRBV4-3 and TRBJ2-7, with 7 bases lining up with TRBD1. The germline gives CDR1 LGHNA, CDR2 YSLEER. There are 14 residues in the CDR3. The V and J ends lost 0 bases and 3 bases, in that order; junction bases with no gene match: 2. CDR3 region: CASSQDRGIYEQYF. CDR3 DNA: TGCGCCAGCAGCCAAGACAGGGGGATCTACGAGCAGTACTTC.

This sequence joins TRBV6-1 and TRBJ1-1; D is possibly TRBD1 (5 bases). V gave up 7 bases and J gave up 4 bases, with 19 bases separating them. Germline V gives CDR1 MNHNS, CDR2 SASEGT. This CDR3 is 15 amino acids long. CDR3 region: CASIGARSSVTEAFF. The CDR3, as DNA: TGTGCCAGCATTGGGGCGCGCAGTTCCGTCACTGAAGCTTTCTTT.

This chain uses TRBV2 with TRBJ2-5; the D call may be TRBD1 or TRBD2 (5 bases each). Looked up from germline, CDR1 is SNHLY and CDR2 is FYNNEI. V was shortened by 4 bases and J by 2 bases, with 8 bases between the two germline ends. The CDR3 contains 13 residues. The DNA of the CDR3 is TGTGCCAGCAGTGGGGGGTTACAAGAGACCCAGTACTTC. Amino acid sequence: CASSGGLQETQYF.

This clone was detected only a few times. The chain employs TRBV2 and TRBJ2-1; 7 nucleotides agree with TRBD1. This CDR3 has 14 residues. CDR1 is SNHLY, CDR2 FYNNEI, per germline. The V and J ends lost 5 bases and 2 bases, in that order; junction bases with no gene match: 3. The CDR3 DNA is TGTGCCAGCAGTCCCCAGGGGGCCTACAATGAGCAGTTCTTC. It yields the protein CASSPQGAYNEQFF.

The chain has TRBV6-1 and TRBJ1-2, with D possibly TRBD1 on 6 matching bases. This CDR3 is 13 amino acids long. Germline V gene data show CDR1 as MNHNS and CDR2 as SASEGT. V gave up 8 bases and J gave up 6 bases, with 16 bases separating them. In nucleotides, the CDR3 is TGTGCCAGCTTGGGGGGCGTATCTGATGGCTACACCTTC. Amino acids: CASLGGVSDGYTF.

The J gene is TRBJ2-3, the V gene TRBV7-8; 8 bases agree with TRBD2. Germline V gene data show CDR1 as SGHVS and CDR2 as FQNEAQ. The CDR3 loop spans 14 amino acids. Unmatched junction bases numbered 8, after V lost 5 bases and J lost 7 bases. The CDR3: CASSLTGGTHTQYF. Written as DNA, the CDR3 is TGTGCCAGCAGCCTTACGGGAGGGACGCATACGCAGTATTTT.

The gene calls are TRBV30 and TRBJ1-5; D unclear. Between the trimmed V and J ends, which lost 2 bases and 4 bases, there was a span of 9 bases. This CDR3 contains 13 residues. Germline CDR1 and CDR2: GTSNPN and SVGIG (reference sequence). CDR3 sequence (DNA): TGTGCCTGGAGTTCTGTGGCAAATCAGCCCCAGCATTTT. This gives the protein CAWSSVANQPQHF.

The chain recombines TRBV9 with TRBJ1-1; 8 nucleotides align to TRBD1. The length of the CDR3 is 15 residues. CDR1 is SGDLS, CDR2 YYNGEE, per germline. Trimming removed 3 bases from V and 3 bases from J; junction bases left unmatched: 7. CDR3 loop: CASSASTGADTEAFF. Here the CDR3 DNA reads TGTGCCAGCAGCGCGTCGACAGGGGCGGACACTGAAGCTTTCTTT.

This sequence joins TRBV7-6 and TRBJ2-1; 12 nucleotides align to TRBD2. V was pared by 5 bases and J by 4 bases, with 9 bases of the junction left unmatched. The germline V gene has CDR1 SGHVS and CDR2 FNYEAQ. The CDR3 has 17 amino acids. The CDR3: CASSHPLAGGPYNEQFF. CDR3 DNA: TGTGCCAGCAGCCATCCGCTAGCGGGAGGGCCTTACAATGAGCAGTTCTTC.

This clone was observed a few times. The chain's CDR3 is CASRHQGAIIDEQFF. The DNA for the CDR3 is TGTGCCAGCAGACACCAGGGGGCGATTATAGATGAGCAGTTCTTC. The rearrangement links TRBV7-2 to TRBJ2-1, with 8 bases aligning to TRBD1. CDR1 SGHTA and CDR2 FQGNSA come from the germline V gene. V was clipped by 6 bases and J by 8 bases; unmatched bases: 12. CDR3 length: 15 residues.

The chain combines TRBV7-9 with TRBJ2-3; the D is unclear. The CDR3 has 14 residues. The germline V gene has CDR1 SEHNR and CDR2 FQNEAQ (reference sequence). The V end lost 8 bases, the J end lost 5 bases, and 17 bases lay between the germline ends. The DNA for the CDR3 is TGTGCCAGCGAAATAGGAGTTGGGGAAGATACGCAGTATTTT. Translating gives CASEIGVGEDTQYF. Using reference TRBV7-9 and TRBJ2-3 for the parts outside the CDR3, the full variable domain is DTGVSQNPRHKITKRGQNVTFRCDPISEHNRLYWYRQTLGQGPEFLTYFQNEAQLEKSRLLSDRFSAERPKGSFSTLEIQRTEQGDSAMYLCASEIGVGEDTQYFGPGTRLTVL.

The CDR3, as DNA: TGTGCCAGCAGCTCCCCCGGGAGGGCTACAGATACGCAGTATTTT. Translated, it gives CASSSPGRATDTQYF. The J gene is TRBJ2-3, the V gene TRBV7-6; 8 bases agree with TRBD2. Germline assignment: CDR1 SGHVS and CDR2 FNYEAQ. There are 15 residues in the CDR3. Losses at the gene ends were 4 bases for V and 3 bases for J; bases not matched to a gene: 6.

The CDR3 bases are TGTGCCAGCTCACCAGTAGCGGGAGTAAGGAATGAGCAGTTCTTC. This gives the protein CASSPVAGVRNEQFF. This chain links TRBV18 with TRBJ2-1; 9 positions agree with TRBD2. The germline gives CDR1 KGHSH, CDR2 LQKENI. Trimming took 2 bases from V and 7 from J; bases not matched to a gene: 6. The CDR3 loop spans 15 amino acids.

The CDR3 region has the DNA TGTGCCAGCAGCGTATACGCCACGCGTGATCAGCCCCAGCATTTT. Translated, it gives CASSVYATRDQPQHF. The J gene is TRBJ1-5, the V gene TRBV7-8; D call uncertain. Trimming removed 5 bases at V and 5 bases at J, with 16 bases between. Germline CDR1 is SGHVS and CDR2 is FQNEAQ. The CDR3 has 15 amino acids.

This chain joins TRBV28 and TRBJ2-7, with D perhaps matching TRBD2 (7 bases). Trimming cost V 5 bases and J 0 bases, with 20 bases left between them. The length of the CDR3 is 17 residues. Per the germline V gene, CDR1 is MDHEN and CDR2 is SYDVKM. The CDR3 coding sequence is TGTGCCAGCAGTAAAACGAGGGGGGGTTCAAGCTCCTACGAGCAGTACTTC. Translating gives CASSKTRGGSSSYEQYF.

This sequence joins TRBV11-2 and TRBJ1-2; the D gene is possibly TRBD1 (5 bases). The CDR3 runs 13 residues. Trimming removed 5 bases at V and 2 bases at J, with 9 bases between. The germline V gene encodes CDR1 SGHAT and CDR2 FQNNGV. The CDR3 reads CASSQGLNYGYTF. CDR3 DNA: TGTGCCAGCAGCCAGGGACTGAACTATGGCTACACCTTC. The full variable domain, with the rest looked up from reference TRBV11-2 and TRBJ1-2, is EAGVAQSPRYKIIEKRQSVAFWCNPISGHATLYWYQQILGQGPKLLIQFQNNGVVDDSQLPKDRFSAERLKGVDSTLKIQPAKLEDSAVYLCASSQGLNYGYTFGSGTRLTVV.

V gene TRBV5-4 combines with J gene TRBJ2-6; D is possibly TRBD2 (6 bases). The CDR3 extends over 16 amino acids. V was shortened by 4 bases and J by 0 bases, with 11 bases between the two germline ends. Germline V gives CDR1 SGHNT, CDR2 YYREEE (reference sequence). The CDR3 here is CASSLGTDSGANVLTF. DNA for the CDR3: TGTGCCAGCAGCCTCGGGACTGACTCTGGGGCCAACGTCCTGACTTTC. The variable domain in full, completed from reference TRBV5-4 and TRBJ2-6, reads ETGVTQSPTHLIKTRGQQVTLRCSSQSGHNTVSWYQQALGQGPQFIFQYYREEENGRGNFPPRFSGLQFPNYSSELNVNALELDDSALYLCASSLGTDSGANVLTFGAGSRLTVL.

The chain employs TRBV7-2 and TRBJ2-4; 7 bases agree with TRBD1. The V segment lost 4 bases and the J segment 8 bases; nucleotides outside the gene matches: 8. Germline assignment: CDR1 SGHTA and CDR2 FQGNSA. The CDR3 consists of 14 residues. The CDR3 sequence: CASSYTGVGDIQYF. CDR3 in DNA: TGTGCCAGCAGCTATACAGGGGTGGGAGACATTCAGTACTTC.

The chain joins TRBV28 to TRBJ2-2; D is undetermined. Germline CDR1 and CDR2: MDHEN and SYDVKM. The germline V and J ends were trimmed by 3 bases and 4 bases, with 9 bases remaining between them. CDR3 length equals 14 residues. The CDR3 reads CASSFPGTTGELFF. Written as DNA, the CDR3 is TGTGCCAGCAGTTTCCCAGGCACCACCGGGGAGCTGTTTTTT. The entire variable domain, with the rest obtained from reference TRBV28 and TRBJ2-2, is as follows: DVKVTQSSRYLVKRTGEKVFLECVQDMDHENMFWYRQDPGLGLRLIYFSYDVKMKEKGDIPEGYSVSREKKERFSLILESASTNQTSMYLCASSFPGTTGELFFGEGSRLTVL.

This rearrangement joins TRBV7-9 to TRBJ2-2, with TRBD2 matching 9 bases. V lost 1 base to trimming and J lost 2 bases; unmatched junction nucleotides: 5. Germline V lookup: CDR1 SEHNR, CDR2 FQNEAQ (reference sequence). There are 17 residues in the CDR3. Here the CDR3 DNA reads TGTGCCAGCAGCTTAGGCGGACTAGCGACTAACACCGGGGAGCTGTTTTTT. Protein sequence: CASSLGGLATNTGELFF.

The V gene is TRBV29-1, the J gene TRBJ2-1; the D is unclear. V was clipped by 3 bases and J by 2 bases, with 14 bases between them. Germline values: CDR1 SQVTM, CDR2 ANQGSEA. This CDR3 spans 15 amino acids. The CDR3 DNA reads TGCAGCGTTGACTCTTGGGAAGTCACCTACAATGAGCAGTTCTTC. It translates to CSVDSWEVTYNEQFF.

The chain joins TRBV5-1 to TRBJ2-7; TRBD1 matches 9 bases. V trimming: 0 bases; J trimming: 4 bases; junction bases outside the gene matches: 8. Per the germline V gene, CDR1 is SGHRS and CDR2 is YFSETQ. The CDR3 is 16 amino acids. CDR3 coding DNA: TGCGCCAGCAGCTTGGGGATCGGGGACAGGGCTTACGAGCAGTACTTC. Translation: CASSLGIGDRAYEQYF.

This rearrangement joins TRBV28 to TRBJ2-5; no reliable D call. Per the germline V gene, CDR1 is MDHEN and CDR2 is SYDVKM. Trimming stripped 6 bases from V and 5 bases from J, with 7 bases between. This CDR3 region has 11 residues. The CDR3 DNA follows: TGTGCCAGCAGCTACCTCGAGACCCAGTACTTC. Translating it yields CASSYLETQYF.

This clone was detected only a few times. The chain carries TRBV6-5 and TRBJ2-7; D perhaps matches TRBD2 (6 bases). Germline CDR1 is MNHEY and CDR2 is SVGAGI. V lost 11 bases to trimming and J lost 8 bases, with 19 bases between them. The CDR3 extends over 12 amino acids. The CDR3, as DNA: TGTGCCCTGTCCCCCACTAGCTTCAAGCAGTACTTC. Encoded protein: CALSPTSFKQYF.

The genes are TRBV5-1 and TRBJ2-1; weak D call: TRBD2 (6 bases). The CDR3 runs to 15 residues. The V end was cut by 4 bases, the J end by 4 bases, with 15 bases between. The germline gives CDR1 SGHRS, CDR2 YFSETQ. CDR3 residues: CASSPSAGSYNEQFF. Written as DNA, the CDR3 is TGCGCCAGCAGCCCCTCGGCGGGATCATACAATGAGCAGTTCTTC.

This clone showed up just a few times. The J gene is TRBJ1-4, the V gene TRBV18; D remains unclear. Germline loops: CDR1 KGHSH, CDR2 LQKENI. With 5 bases removed from V and 0 bases from J, the gap between germline ends came to 7 bases. The CDR3 spans 14 residues. The DNA of the CDR3 is TGTGCCAGCTCAAGGGCAGCAACTAATGAAAAACTGTTTTTT. Translating gives CASSRAATNEKLFF.

V is TRBV10-3 and J is TRBJ2-3; 9 nucleotides align to TRBD2. Trimming removed 6 bases from V and 4 bases from J; junction bases left unmatched: 5. Germline V gene data show CDR1 as ENHRY and CDR2 as SYGVKD. The length of the CDR3 is 14 residues. This chain's CDR3 is CAIRPGTSSDTQYF. The DNA of the CDR3 is TGTGCCATCAGACCCGGGACTAGCTCAGATACGCAGTATTTT.

The chain uses TRBV2 and TRBJ2-2; D is unclear. V was cut by 5 bases and J by 0 bases, with 7 bases left in between. The CDR3 loop spans 14 amino acids. Germline lookup yields CDR1 SNHLY and CDR2 FYNNEI. The CDR3 reads CASSPTANTGELFF. CDR3 bases: TGTGCCAGCAGTCCGACGGCGAACACCGGGGAGCTGTTTTTT.

The CDR3, as DNA: TGTGCCAGCAGCTTATCGGACACATCCTACGAGCAGTACTTC. Translated: CASSLSDTSYEQYF. The V gene is TRBV11-2, the J gene TRBJ2-7, with TRBD1 as a possible D gene (5 bases). The length of the CDR3 is 14 residues. Germline V lookup: CDR1 SGHAT, CDR2 FQNNGV. V was trimmed by 2 bases and J by 1 base, leaving 9 bases between them.